The sequence of this TCR beta chain was determined in a study of identifying expanded T cells in peripheral blood. This clone showed up many times. Its antigen is not identified. Healthy donors had no documented immune events, such as infections, while sampled. Findings and caveats of the study: Approximately 2-week clone count variance significantly increased as total template count grew. Over about two and four weeks, about 15 and 19 clones changed, versus 1.2 between replicates.

Germline V lookup: CDR1 SGHDN, CDR2 FVKESK. V was cut by 3 bases and J by 3 bases, with 5 bases left in between. The CDR3 consists of 12 residues. Some clones are missing from TCRdb's copy, which holds only in-frame ones; the method was immunoSEQ multiplex PCR. The sample holds around 130,000 clones, 65% to 90% seen once. V gene TRBV14 combines with J gene TRBJ1-2; D gene ambiguous. This clonotype was sampled from a person aged 18-69 years in good health. The specimen sequenced was blood. The CDR3 DNA is TGTGCCAGCAGCCAGGCGTACTATGGCTACACCTTC. It encodes CASSQAYYGYTF. Full variable domain (outside the CDR3, taken from reference TRBV14 and TRBJ1-2): EAGVTQFPSHSVIEKGQTVTLRCDPISGHDNLYWYRRVMGKEIKFLLHFVKESKQDESGMPNNRFLAERTGGTYSTLKVQPAELEDSGVYFCASSQAYYGYTFGSGTRLTVV.